One and the same sample provided the 6 T cell receptor beta chains below, sequenced in a study of shared clonotypes between healthy human individuals. Sequenced by immunoSEQ multiplex PCR; TCRdb stores in-frame clones only, minus some. The profile shows around 88,000 clones, roughly three quarters of them singletons. Sample: memory CD8+ T cells sorted from blood. This sample's subset: CD45RO+ cells pooled with CCR7-negative TemRA cells. Source of these receptors: a man between 25 and 39 years old in good health.

In the case of this clone: At one end the junction does not follow the germline gene, possibly because of a read error. The chain couples TRBV27 to TRBJ2-7; the D is unclear. This CDR3 spans 15 amino acids. Germline assignment: CDR1 MNHEY and CDR2 SMNVEV (reference sequence). The CDR3: CASSLFSDSRYGQYF. CDR3 nucleotide sequence: TGTGCCAGCAGTTTGTTTTCTGACTCGAGATACGGGCAGTACTTC.

Here the CDR3 reads CASSEAVGTSGSGTYNEQFF. The CDR3 DNA sequence: TGTGCCAGCAGTGAAGCGGTAGGGACTAGCGGGAGTGGGACCTACAATGAGCAGTTCTTC. V is TRBV6-1 and J is TRBJ2-1; 14 bases map to TRBD2. In germline, CDR1 is MNHNS, CDR2 SASEGT. The J segment lost 2 bases and the V segment lost 0 bases, leaving 9 bases of the junction unmatched. The CDR3 has 20 amino acids.

The chain combines TRBV6-4 with TRBJ2-1, with TRBD2 matching 12 bases. Per the germline V gene, CDR1 is MRHNA and CDR2 is SNTAGT. The CDR3 runs to 15 residues. V trimming: 5 bases; J trimming: 5 bases; junction bases outside the gene matches: 4. The CDR3 is CASSRLAGADNEQFF. CDR3 in DNA: TGTGCCAGCAGTCGACTAGCGGGGGCGGACAATGAGCAGTTCTTC.

This chain uses TRBV6-5 with TRBJ2-7; possible D gene TRBD2, 5 bases. The germline V gene encodes CDR1 MNHEY and CDR2 SVGAGI. The CDR3 sequence is 13 residues long. Trimming took 6 bases from V and 2 from J, leaving 11 bases between them. CDR3 coding DNA: TGTGCCAGCAGAGGCGGACTCCCCTACGAGCAGTACTTC. Its translation: CASRGGLPYEQYF.

This clone appeared a few times. The V call is TRBV5-6, the J call TRBJ2-7, with TRBD2 matching 15 bases. The CDR3 runs to 14 residues. V lost 3 bases to trimming and J lost 6 bases; unmatched junction nucleotides: 1. CDR1 and CDR2 from the germline V gene are SGHDT and YYEEEE. The CDR3 protein is CASSWGLAGGEQYF. Here the CDR3 DNA reads TGTGCCAGCAGCTGGGGACTAGCGGGAGGCGAGCAGTACTTC.

The chain carries TRBV6-6 and TRBJ2-2, with 10 bases lining up with TRBD2. CDR1 MNHNY and CDR2 SVGAGI come from the germline V gene (reference sequence). The V and J ends lost 2 bases and 4 bases, in that order; junction bases with no gene match: 1. This CDR3 region has 15 residues. CDR3 residues: CASSYEREGTGELFF. The CDR3 DNA is TGTGCCAGCAGTTACGAGCGGGAGGGCACCGGGGAGCTGTTTTTT.